The clone carrying this T cell receptor (beta chain) was seen a single time. Its antigen is not known. A sample-barcoded 5' primer and a J-beta primer mix were used in a second PCR of about 7 to 12 cycles. All cDNA molecules were each tagged by a template-switch adaptor with 12 random nucleotides. A single record per CDR3 protein comes from TCRdb applying MiXCR to the 5' RACE reads. The repertoire has about 1.8 million distinct CDR3 sequences, roughly 50% of them found once; the top ten carry less than 2.5%. V was pared by 4 bases and J by 4 bases, with 10 bases between. The germline V gene encodes CDR1 MNHEY and CDR2 SVGEGT. The CDR3 totals 13 residues. The data were taken from a study of blood T cells in healthy people across ages. Notes on the study in general: TCR beta diversity, measured per million T cells, fell in a roughly linear way with age.

The authors drew 7.5 to 10 milliliters of peripheral blood from each donor. This TCR derives from a woman aged 40 to 50 in good health. The sequencing sample was made of blood. The chain employs TRBV6-2 or TRBV6-3 and TRBJ1-1; D not certain. CDR3 DNA: TGTGCCAGCAGTTTGCAGGAGCCCACTGAAGCTTTCTTT. It yields the protein CASSLQEPTEAFF.